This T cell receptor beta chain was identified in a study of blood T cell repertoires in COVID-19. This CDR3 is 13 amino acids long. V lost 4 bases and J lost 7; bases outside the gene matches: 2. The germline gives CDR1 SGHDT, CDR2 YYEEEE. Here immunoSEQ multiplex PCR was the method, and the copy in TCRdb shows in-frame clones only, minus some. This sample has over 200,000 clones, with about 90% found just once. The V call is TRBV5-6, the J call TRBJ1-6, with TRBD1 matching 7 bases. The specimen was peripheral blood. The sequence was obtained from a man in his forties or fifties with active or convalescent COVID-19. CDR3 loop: CASSDRVNSPLHF. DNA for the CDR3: TGTGCCAGCAGCGACAGGGTCAATTCACCCCTCCACTTT.